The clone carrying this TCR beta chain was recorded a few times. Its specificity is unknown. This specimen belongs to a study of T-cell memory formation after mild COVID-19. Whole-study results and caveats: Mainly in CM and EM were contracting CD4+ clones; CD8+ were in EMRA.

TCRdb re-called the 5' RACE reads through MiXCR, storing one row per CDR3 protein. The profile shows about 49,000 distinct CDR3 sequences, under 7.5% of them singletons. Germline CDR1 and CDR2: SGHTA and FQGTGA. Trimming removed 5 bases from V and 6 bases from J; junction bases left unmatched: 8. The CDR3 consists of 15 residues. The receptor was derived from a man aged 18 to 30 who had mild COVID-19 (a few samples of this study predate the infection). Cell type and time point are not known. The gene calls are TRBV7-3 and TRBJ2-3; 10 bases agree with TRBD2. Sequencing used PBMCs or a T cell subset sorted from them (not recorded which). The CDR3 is CASSLRLAGGDTQYF. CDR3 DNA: TGTGCCAGCAGCCTGAGACTAGCGGGTGGTGATACGCAGTATTTT.